A single sample is the source of the 14 T cell receptor beta chains below, sequenced in a study of T cells in Graves' hyperthyroidism and ophthalmopathy. Researchers amplified the TCR beta CDR3 regions from RNA transcripts. TCR CDR3 regions were first amplified by RT-PCR with HTBI primers. Via MiXCR, TCRdb re-called the multiplex PCR reads, giving one row per CDR3 protein. The sample contains 300,000 to 400,000 distinct CDR3 sequences, about 15% of which appear only once. Input material: blood. The receptors were gathered from a woman aged 55-70 years with Graves' hyperthyroidism.

There are many counts of this clonotype. The chain uses TRBV27 and TRBJ2-7; D tentatively fits TRBD1 or TRBD2 (5 bases each). This CDR3 has 13 residues. Trimming left V 3 bases short and J 4 bases short, with 10 bases between. Germline V gene sequence: CDR1 MNHEY, CDR2 SMNVEV (reference sequence). In DNA, the CDR3 is TGTGCCAGCAGTTTGGGGGTGGAATACGAGCAGTACTTC. It is translated as CASSLGVEYEQYF.

Only a few counts were recorded for this clonotype. This rearrangement joins TRBV2 to TRBJ1-5, with 8 bases that match TRBD1. The CDR3 runs to 14 residues. Trimming removed 8 bases from V and 5 bases from J; junction bases left unmatched: 8. Germline V CDR1 and CDR2: SNHLY, FYNNEI. CDR3 bases: TGTGCCAGCCAAGGGACAGGCGGTTATCAGCCCCAGCATTTT. Protein sequence: CASQGTGGYQPQHF.

This clonotype appeared a few times. The rearrangement joins TRBV5-1 to TRBJ2-1; TRBD2 matches 7 bases. V trimming: 3 bases; J trimming: 2 bases; junction bases outside the gene matches: 11. The CDR3 runs to 17 residues. Germline V gene lookup returns CDR1 SGHRS and CDR2 YFSETQ. The CDR3 DNA follows: TGCGCCAGCAGCTCCTATTCACTAGCGAGAGCCTACAATGAGCAGTTCTTC. Amino acid sequence: CASSSYSLARAYNEQFF.

This clonotype was detected a few times. A read error is possible here, since a much larger clone lies one base away. The J gene is TRBJ2-5, the V gene TRBV7-3, with D possibly matching TRBD1 (6 bases). The CDR3 is made up of 13 amino acids. Trimming removed 5 bases at V and 1 base at J, with 8 bases between. The germline V gene has CDR1 SGHTA and CDR2 FQGTGA. DNA of the CDR3: TGTGCCAGCAGCCGCAGGGGCCAAGAGACCCAGTACTTC. Protein: CASSRRGQETQYF.

In this sample, this clonotype turned up many times. The chain is built from TRBV12-3 or TRBV12-4 and TRBJ2-1, with 11 bases matching TRBD2. The CDR3 is 14 amino acids. V was clipped by 6 bases and J by 6 bases; unmatched bases: 4. CDR3 DNA: TGTGCCAGCAGGGGACTAGCGGCCATCAATGAGCAGTTCTTC. This codes for CASRGLAAINEQFF.

This clonotype was found a few times. The chain joins TRBV2 to TRBJ2-3; D gene unclear. The germline CDR1 and CDR2 sequences are SNHLY and FYNNEI. CDR3 length: 12 amino acids. The germline V and J ends were trimmed by 4 bases and 4 bases, with 6 bases remaining between them. CDR3 residues: CASSVMADTQYF. In nucleotides, the CDR3 is TGTGCCAGCAGTGTTATGGCAGATACGCAGTATTTT.

Points on this clonotype: One junction end disagrees with the germline gene, perhaps due to a read error. The CDR3, as DNA: TGTGCCAGCAGCCGGGCGGCCTTGACAGGAGACTATGGCTACACCTTC. Protein: CASSRAALTGDYGYTF. V usage is TRBV5-1 and J usage is TRBJ1-2; D perhaps matches TRBD1 (6 bases). Germline-derived CDR1 and CDR2 are SGHRS and YFSETQ. This CDR3 is 16 amino acids long.

This clonotype was observed many times. This sequence joins TRBV10-3 and TRBJ2-3; no firm D call. V dropped 2 bases and J dropped 8 bases, with 11 bases sitting between them. CDR3 size: 13 residues. The germline V gene encodes CDR1 ENHRY and CDR2 SYGVKD. The CDR3 coding sequence is TGTGCCATCAGTGAGGGGTTGGAGAGTACGCAGTATTTT. This translates into CAISEGLESTQYF.

This clonotype was observed at least ten times. The chain uses TRBV2 and TRBJ2-5; 9 nucleotides line up with TRBD2. From germline, CDR1 is SNHLY and CDR2 FYNNEI. The J segment lost 2 bases and the V segment lost 4 bases, leaving 5 bases of the junction unmatched. The CDR3 is 15 amino acids. CDR3 sequence reads: CASSVTSGDQETQYF. For the CDR3, the DNA is TGTGCCAGCAGTGTGACTAGCGGAGATCAAGAGACCCAGTACTTC.

This clonotype was seen at least ten times. The V and J genes are TRBV30 and TRBJ1-4, with D uncertain. V dropped 4 bases and J dropped 7 bases, with 7 bases sitting between them. Per germline, CDR1 GTSNPN and CDR2 SVGIG (reference sequence). The CDR3 sequence is 11 residues long. The CDR3 bases are TGTGCCTGGAAAGTCACTGAAAAACTGTTTTTT. Its protein is CAWKVTEKLFF. Supplemented by reference TRBV30 and TRBJ1-4, the full variable domain reads SQTIHQWPATLVQPVGSPLSLECTVEGTSNPNLYWYRQAAGRGLQLLFYSVGIGQISSEVPQNLSASRPQDRQFILSSKKLLLSDSGFYLCAWKVTEKLFFGSGTQLSVL.

This clonotype was seen ten or more times. The CDR3 region has the DNA TGCGCCAGCAGTGAGGGGCTAGCGGGCCTCTCCTACGAGCAGTACTTC. Protein sequence: CASSEGLAGLSYEQYF. The chain carries TRBV10-1 and TRBJ2-7; 8 nucleotides agree with TRBD2. Germline values: CDR1 WNHNN, CDR2 SYGVQD (reference sequence). V was clipped by 2 bases and J by 0 bases; unmatched bases: 6. The CDR3 runs 16 residues.

The chain carries TRBV5-4 and TRBJ2-7; D gene unclear. The germline gives CDR1 SGHNT, CDR2 YYREEE (reference sequence). This CDR3 is 13 amino acids long. V was shortened by 0 bases and J by 6 bases, with 10 bases between the two germline ends. The CDR3 coding sequence is TGTGCCAGCAGCTTGGACCGACTGGGCGAGCAGTACTTC. Its protein product is CASSLDRLGEQYF.

There are many counts of this clonotype. The rearrangement joins TRBV11-2 to TRBJ2-2; 7 bases fit TRBD1. CDR1 and CDR2 (germline): SGHAT, FQNNGV. The V gene end was trimmed by 10 bases and the J gene end by 2 bases; junction bases not matched to a gene: 13. This CDR3 comprises 16 residues. Written as DNA, the CDR3 is TGTGCCATCCCTCGCGAGAAGGGGGCCAACACCGGGGAGCTGTTTTTT. This translates into CAIPREKGANTGELFF.

This clonotype was seen a few times. A much larger clone sits a single nucleotide away, making a read error possible. This rearrangement joins TRBV5-1 to TRBJ2-3; a weak D match, TRBD1 (6 bases). Trimming stripped 7 bases from V and 4 bases from J, with 16 bases between. The germline V gene encodes CDR1 SGHRS and CDR2 YFSETQ. The CDR3 has 14 residues. The CDR3 loop is CASGSQGWSDTQYF. DNA of the CDR3: TGCGCCAGCGGCTCGCAGGGGTGGTCAGATACGCAGTATTTT.